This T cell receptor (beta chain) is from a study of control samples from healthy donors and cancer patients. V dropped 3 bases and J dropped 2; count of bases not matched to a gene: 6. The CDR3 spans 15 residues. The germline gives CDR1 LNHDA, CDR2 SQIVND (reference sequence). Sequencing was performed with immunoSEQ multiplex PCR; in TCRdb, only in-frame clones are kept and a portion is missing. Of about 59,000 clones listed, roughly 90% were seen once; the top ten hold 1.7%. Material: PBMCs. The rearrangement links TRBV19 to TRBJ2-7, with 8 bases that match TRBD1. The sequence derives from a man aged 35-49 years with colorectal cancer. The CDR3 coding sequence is TGTGCCAGTAGTATCGACGGCAGGGGGCCCTACGAGCAGTACTTC. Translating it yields CASSIDGRGPYEQYF.